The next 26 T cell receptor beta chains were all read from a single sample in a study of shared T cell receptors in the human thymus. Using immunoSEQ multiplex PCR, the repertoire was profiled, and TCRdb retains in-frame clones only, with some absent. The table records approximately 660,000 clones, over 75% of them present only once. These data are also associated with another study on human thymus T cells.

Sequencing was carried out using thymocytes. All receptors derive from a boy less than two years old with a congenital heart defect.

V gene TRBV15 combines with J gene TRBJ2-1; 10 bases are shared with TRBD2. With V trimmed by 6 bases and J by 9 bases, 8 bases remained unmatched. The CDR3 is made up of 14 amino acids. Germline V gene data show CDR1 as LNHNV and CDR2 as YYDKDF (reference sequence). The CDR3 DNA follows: TGTGCCACCAGTTCTAGCGGGAGTCACGGTGAGCAGTTCTTC. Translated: CATSSSGSHGEQFF.

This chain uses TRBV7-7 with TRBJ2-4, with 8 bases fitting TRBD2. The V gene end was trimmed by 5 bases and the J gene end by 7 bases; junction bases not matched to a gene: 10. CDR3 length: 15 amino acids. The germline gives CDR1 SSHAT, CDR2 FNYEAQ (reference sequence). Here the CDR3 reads CASSLRFKRENIQYF. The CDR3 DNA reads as TGTGCCAGCAGCCTAAGATTCAAGCGGGAGAACATTCAGTACTTC.

CDR3 in DNA: TGTGCCAGTAGCGGACTCCAAGAGACCCAGTACTTC. It yields the protein CASSGLQETQYF. V gene TRBV2 combines with J gene TRBJ2-5, with D possibly matching TRBD2 (6 bases). Trimming removed 9 bases at V and 1 base at J, with 9 bases between. CDR3 length equals 12 residues. CDR1 SNHLY and CDR2 FYNNEI come from the germline V gene.

This CDR3 reads CASSLPRGSLSNSYNEQFF. The CDR3 coding sequence is TGCGCCAGCAGCTTGCCTCGAGGGTCCCTTTCTAACTCCTACAATGAGCAGTTCTTC. This chain connects TRBV5-1 to TRBJ2-1; maybe TRBD2 (5 bases). CDR1 is SGHRS, CDR2 YFSETQ, per germline. The CDR3 covers 19 residues. V lost 1 base and J lost 0, with 20 bases in between.

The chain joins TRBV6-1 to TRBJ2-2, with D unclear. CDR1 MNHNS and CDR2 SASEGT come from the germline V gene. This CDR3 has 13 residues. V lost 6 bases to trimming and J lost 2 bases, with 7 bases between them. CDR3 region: CASRRFNTGELFF. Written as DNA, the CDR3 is TGTGCCAGCAGGCGGTTTAACACCGGGGAGCTGTTTTTT.

CDR3 bases: TGTGCCAGCAGCCCGGGGACTAGCGGGAGGACCTGGATGTCTGAGCAGTACTTC. Protein: CASSPGTSGRTWMSEQYF. This chain uses TRBV7-3 with TRBJ2-7; 15 nucleotides align to TRBD2. Trimming at V came to 5 bases and at J to 7 bases, leaving 15 bases not matched to a gene. Germline V CDR1 and CDR2: SGHTA, FQGTGA. The length of the CDR3 is 18 residues.

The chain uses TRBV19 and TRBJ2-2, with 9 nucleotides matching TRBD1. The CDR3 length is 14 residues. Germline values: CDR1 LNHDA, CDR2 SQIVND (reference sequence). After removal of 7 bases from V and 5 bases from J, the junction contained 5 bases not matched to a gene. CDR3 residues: CASTGQGPTGELFF. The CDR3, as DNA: TGTGCCAGTACCGGACAGGGGCCTACCGGGGAGCTGTTTTTT.

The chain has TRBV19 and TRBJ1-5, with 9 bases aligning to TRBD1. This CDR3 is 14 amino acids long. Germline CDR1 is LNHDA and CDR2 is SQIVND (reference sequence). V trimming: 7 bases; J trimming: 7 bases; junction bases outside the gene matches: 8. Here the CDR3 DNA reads TGTGCCAGTACCAAACAGGGGGCCAGGCAGCCCCAGCATTTT. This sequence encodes CASTKQGARQPQHF.

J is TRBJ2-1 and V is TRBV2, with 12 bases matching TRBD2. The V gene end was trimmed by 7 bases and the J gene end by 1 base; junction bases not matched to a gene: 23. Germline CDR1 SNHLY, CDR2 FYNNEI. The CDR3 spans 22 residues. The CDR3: CASTSRGQGTSGFPISYNEQFF. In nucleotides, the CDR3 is TGTGCCAGCACCAGTAGGGGACAGGGGACTAGCGGGTTCCCCATATCCTACAATGAGCAGTTCTTC.

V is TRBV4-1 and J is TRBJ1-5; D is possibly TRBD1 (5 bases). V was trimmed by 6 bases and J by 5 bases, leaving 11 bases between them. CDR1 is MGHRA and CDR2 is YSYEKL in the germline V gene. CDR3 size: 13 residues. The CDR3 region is CASSRRAYQPQHF. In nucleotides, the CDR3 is TGCGCCAGCAGTCGCAGGGCTTATCAGCCCCAGCATTTT.

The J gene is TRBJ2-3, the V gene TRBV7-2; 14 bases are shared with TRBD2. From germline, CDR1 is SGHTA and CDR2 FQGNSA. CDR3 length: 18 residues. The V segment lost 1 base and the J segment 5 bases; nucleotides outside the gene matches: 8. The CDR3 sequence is CASSLGGLAGEGGDTQYF. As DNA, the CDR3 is TGTGCCAGCAGCTTAGGGGGACTAGCGGGAGAAGGTGGAGATACGCAGTATTTT.

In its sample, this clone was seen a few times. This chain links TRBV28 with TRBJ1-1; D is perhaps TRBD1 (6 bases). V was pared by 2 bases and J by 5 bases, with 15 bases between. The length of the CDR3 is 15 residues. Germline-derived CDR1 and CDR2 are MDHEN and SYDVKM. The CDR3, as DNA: TGTGCCAGCAGTTTACGCAGAGGGGGAAAAACTGAAGCTTTCTTT. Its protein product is CASSLRRGGKTEAFF.

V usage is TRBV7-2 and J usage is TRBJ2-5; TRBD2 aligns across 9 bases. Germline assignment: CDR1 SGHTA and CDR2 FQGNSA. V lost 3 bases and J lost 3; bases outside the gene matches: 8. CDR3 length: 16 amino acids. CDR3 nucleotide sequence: TGTGCCAGCAGCTTCCATAGCGGGAGAGGCGAAGAGACCCAGTACTTC. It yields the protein CASSFHSGRGEETQYF.

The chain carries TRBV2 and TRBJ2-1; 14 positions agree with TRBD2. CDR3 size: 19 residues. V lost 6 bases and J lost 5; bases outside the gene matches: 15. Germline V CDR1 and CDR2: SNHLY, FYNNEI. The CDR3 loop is CASRIRAHRTSGRHNEQFF. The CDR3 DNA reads TGTGCCAGCAGAATTCGGGCTCATCGGACTAGCGGGAGGCACAATGAGCAGTTCTTC.

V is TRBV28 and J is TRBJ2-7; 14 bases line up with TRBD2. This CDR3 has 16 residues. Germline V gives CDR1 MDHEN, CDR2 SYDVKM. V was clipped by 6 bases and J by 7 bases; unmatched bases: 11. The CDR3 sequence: CASSPRLAGGPWEQYF. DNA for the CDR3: TGTGCCAGCAGCCCGAGACTAGCGGGAGGGCCGTGGGAGCAGTACTTC. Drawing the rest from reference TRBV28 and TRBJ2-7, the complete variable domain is DVKVTQSSRYLVKRTGEKVFLECVQDMDHENMFWYRQDPGLGLRLIYFSYDVKMKEKGDIPEGYSVSREKKERFSLILESASTNQTSMYLCASSPRLAGGPWEQYFGPGTRLTVT.

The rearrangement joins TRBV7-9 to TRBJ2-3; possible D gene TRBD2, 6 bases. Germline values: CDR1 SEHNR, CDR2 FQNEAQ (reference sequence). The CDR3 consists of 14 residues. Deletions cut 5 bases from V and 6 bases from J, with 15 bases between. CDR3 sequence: CASSTWREADTQYF. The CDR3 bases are TGTGCCAGCAGCACGTGGAGGGAGGCGGATACGCAGTATTTT.

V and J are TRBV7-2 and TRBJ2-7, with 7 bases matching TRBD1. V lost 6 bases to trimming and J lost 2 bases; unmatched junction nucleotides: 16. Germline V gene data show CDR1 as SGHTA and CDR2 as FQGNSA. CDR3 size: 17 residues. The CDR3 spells CASSSAVTGATAYEQYF. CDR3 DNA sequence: TGTGCCAGCAGTTCAGCAGTAACAGGGGCCACTGCCTACGAGCAGTACTTC.

Written as DNA, the CDR3 is TGTGCCAGCTCTCCCCTCGAAGGACAGGGGACCTCCACAGATACGCAGTATTTT. Protein: CASSPLEGQGTSTDTQYF. This chain links TRBV18 with TRBJ2-3, with TRBD1 matching 9 bases. The germline CDR1 and CDR2 sequences are KGHSH and LQKENI. Trimming took 6 bases from V and 2 from J; bases not matched to a gene: 15. The length of the CDR3 is 18 residues.

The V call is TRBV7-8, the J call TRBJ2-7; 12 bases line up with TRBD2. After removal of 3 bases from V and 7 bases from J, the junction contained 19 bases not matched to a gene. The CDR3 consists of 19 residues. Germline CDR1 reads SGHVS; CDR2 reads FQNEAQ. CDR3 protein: CASSLSKILAGGPSEEQYF. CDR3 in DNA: TGTGCCAGCAGCTTGTCAAAGATTCTAGCGGGAGGGCCTTCGGAAGAGCAGTACTTC. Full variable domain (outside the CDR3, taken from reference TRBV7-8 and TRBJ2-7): GAGVSQSPRYKVAKRGQDVALRCDPISGHVSLFWYQQALGQGPEFLTYFQNEAQLDKSGLPSDRFFAERPEGSVSTLKIQRTQQEDSAVYLCASSLSKILAGGPSEEQYFGPGTRLTVT.

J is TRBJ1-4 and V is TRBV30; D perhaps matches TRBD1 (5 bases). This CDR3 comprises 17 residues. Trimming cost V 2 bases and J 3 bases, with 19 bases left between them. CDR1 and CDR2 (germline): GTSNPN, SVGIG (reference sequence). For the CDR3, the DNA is TGTGCCTGGAGTCCCCCTATGTGGGGCATCTCTAATGAAAAACTGTTTTTT. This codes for CAWSPPMWGISNEKLFF. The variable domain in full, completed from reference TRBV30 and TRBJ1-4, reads SQTIHQWPATLVQPVGSPLSLECTVEGTSNPNLYWYRQAAGRGLQLLFYSVGIGQISSEVPQNLSASRPQDRQFILSSKKLLLSDSGFYLCAWSPPMWGISNEKLFFGSGTQLSVL.

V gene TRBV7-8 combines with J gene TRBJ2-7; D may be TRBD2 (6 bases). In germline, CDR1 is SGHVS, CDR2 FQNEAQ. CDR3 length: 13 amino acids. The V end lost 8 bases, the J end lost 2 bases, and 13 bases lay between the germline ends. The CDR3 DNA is TGTGCCAGCGGACGGGAGATAACCTACGAGCAGTACTTC. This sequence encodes CASGREITYEQYF.

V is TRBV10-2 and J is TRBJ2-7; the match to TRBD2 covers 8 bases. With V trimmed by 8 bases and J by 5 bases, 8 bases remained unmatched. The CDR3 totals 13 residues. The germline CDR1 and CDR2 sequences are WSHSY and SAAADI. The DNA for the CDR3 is TGCGCCAGCCGCTACGGGGGGGGCCACGAGCAGTACTTC. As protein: CASRYGGGHEQYF.

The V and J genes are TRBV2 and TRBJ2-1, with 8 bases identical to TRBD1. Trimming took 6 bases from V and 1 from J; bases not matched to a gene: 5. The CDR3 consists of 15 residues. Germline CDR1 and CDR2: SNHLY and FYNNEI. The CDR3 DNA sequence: TGTGCCAGCAGGTTGACAGGGGAGTCCTACAATGAGCAGTTCTTC. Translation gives CASRLTGESYNEQFF.

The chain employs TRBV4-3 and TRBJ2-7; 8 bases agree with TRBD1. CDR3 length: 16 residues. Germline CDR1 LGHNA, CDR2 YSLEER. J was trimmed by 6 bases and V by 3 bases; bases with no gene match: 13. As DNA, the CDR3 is TGCGCCAGCAGCCATTCCACGGGACAGGACTCCCTCGAGCAGTACTTC. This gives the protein CASSHSTGQDSLEQYF.

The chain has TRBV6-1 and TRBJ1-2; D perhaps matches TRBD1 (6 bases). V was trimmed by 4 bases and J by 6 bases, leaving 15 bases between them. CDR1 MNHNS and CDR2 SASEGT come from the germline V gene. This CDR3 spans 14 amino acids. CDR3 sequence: CASSGYRERDGYTF. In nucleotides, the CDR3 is TGTGCCAGCAGTGGTTACAGGGAGAGGGATGGCTACACCTTC.

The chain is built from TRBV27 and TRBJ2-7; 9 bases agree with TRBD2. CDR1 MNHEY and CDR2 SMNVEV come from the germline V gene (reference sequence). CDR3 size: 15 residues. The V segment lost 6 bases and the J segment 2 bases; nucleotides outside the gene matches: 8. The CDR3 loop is CASRGSGRGTYEQYF. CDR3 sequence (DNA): TGTGCCAGCAGGGGTAGCGGGAGAGGGACCTACGAGCAGTACTTC.